This TCR beta chain derives from a study of cytomegalovirus exposure and HLA in healthy donors. Study-wide findings and caveats: With high specificity and sensitivity, the classifier reportedly diagnosed cytomegalovirus status. Among the most significant clusters, several appeared linked to common viral pathogens in a later analysis.

About this clone itself: The antigen is unknown.

Deletions cut 4 bases from V and 1 base from J, with 7 bases between. CDR1 SGHTA and CDR2 FQGNSA come from the germline V gene. This CDR3 has 14 amino acids. In the PCR, 60 Vbeta and 13 Jbeta primers were used. The repertoire was sequenced with immunoSEQ multiplex PCR; TCRdb's copy has only in-frame clones and lacks some. The sample yields around 150,000 clones, around 76% seen once. Sequencing was done on a sample of PBMCs. V and J are TRBV7-2 and TRBJ2-2, with a tentative D call TRBD1 (6 bases). The TCR originated in a man in his 60s in good health and CMV-seronegative. The CDR3 sequence is CASSWGQNTGELFF. In DNA, the CDR3 is TGTGCCAGCAGCTGGGGACAGAACACCGGGGAGCTGTTTTTT.